The 27 T cell receptor beta chains reported below all come from one sample, sequenced in a study of T cell responses to AZD1222 COVID-19 vaccine. Generated by immunoSEQ multiplex PCR, the TCRdb table keeps only in-frame clones and is missing some. The sample yields roughly 100,000 clones, approximately 90% seen once. The sample in question was peripheral blood, obtained on day 0 of AZD1222 vaccination. Receptors originate from an adult in good health.

The chain is built from TRBV6-2 or TRBV6-3 and TRBJ2-7; 9 bases agree with TRBD1. Germline lookup yields CDR1 MNHEY and CDR2 SVGEGT. The ends lost 6 bases at V and 0 bases at J; junction bases unmatched: 6. This CDR3 region has 15 residues. Here the CDR3 DNA reads TGTGCCAGCAGCCGCCGGACAGGGGCCTCCTACGAGCAGTACTTC. It translates to CASSRRTGASYEQYF.

The chain employs TRBV6-1 and TRBJ1-1, with a weak D call TRBD1 (6 bases). CDR3 length: 13 residues. The V gene's germline CDR1 is MNHNS and CDR2 SASEGT. The ends were cut back, 2 bases at V and 5 bases at J, with 9 bases in the middle. DNA of the CDR3: TGTGCCAGCAGTGAAACAGGGAATACTGAAGCTTTCTTT. Translation gives CASSETGNTEAFF.

A few counts support this clone. J is TRBJ2-7 and V is TRBV15, with TRBD1 matching 9 bases. There are 14 residues in the CDR3. Unmatched junction bases numbered 5, after V lost 3 bases and J lost 5 bases. Germline values: CDR1 LNHNV, CDR2 YYDKDF (reference sequence). In DNA, the CDR3 is TGTGCCACCAGCAGCCCACAGGGGGCCCACGAGCAGTACTTC. Translating it yields CATSSPQGAHEQYF.

The chain recombines TRBV9 with TRBJ2-3, with TRBD2 matching over 14 bases. Germline trimming cut 4 bases from V and 3 bases from J; bases unmatched to any gene: 7. The CDR3 totals 17 residues. The V gene's germline CDR1 is SGDLS and CDR2 YYNGEE. The CDR3 DNA reads as TGTGCCAGCAGCCCAGGGACTAGCGGGAGTGGAACAGATACGCAGTATTTT. As protein: CASSPGTSGSGTDTQYF.

The chain recombines TRBV5-4 with TRBJ2-3; 9 bases are shared with TRBD2. In germline, CDR1 is SGHNT, CDR2 YYREEE (reference sequence). Trimming at V came to 6 bases and at J to 4 bases, leaving 6 bases not matched to a gene. The CDR3 has 14 residues. The CDR3: CASTAGGPADTQYF. CDR3 coding DNA: TGTGCCAGCACCGCGGGAGGGCCAGCAGATACGCAGTATTTT.

The DNA for the CDR3 is TGTGCCAGCAGCACCCGTTGGGGGAACACCGGGGAGCTGTTTTTT. Protein: CASSTRWGNTGELFF. This chain uses TRBV7-2 with TRBJ2-2; D remains unclear. The V gene lost 5 bases and the J gene lost 1 base, with 11 bases spanning the gap. CDR3 length equals 15 residues. Germline assignment: CDR1 SGHTA and CDR2 FQGNSA.

The chain carries TRBV5-6 and TRBJ1-4, with a tentative D call TRBD1 (5 bases). Germline V gives CDR1 SGHDT, CDR2 YYEEEE. The CDR3 extends over 15 amino acids. V was pared by 3 bases and J by 4 bases, with 13 bases between. The CDR3 reads CASSSYGGNNEKLFF. The CDR3 coding sequence is TGTGCCAGCAGCTCCTACGGGGGAAATAATGAAAAACTGTTTTTT.

This clone has just one count. This chain joins TRBV6-6 and TRBJ2-7, with D unclear. This CDR3 is 13 amino acids long. V lost 5 bases and J 0 bases, leaving 8 bases between the germline ends. Germline V gene lookup returns CDR1 MNHNY and CDR2 SVGAGI (reference sequence). The CDR3 loop is CASSLVSSYEQYF. In DNA, the CDR3 is TGTGCCAGCAGTCTCGTCAGCTCCTACGAGCAGTACTTC.

V usage is TRBV30 and J usage is TRBJ1-2; 8 bases are shared with TRBD1. Germline V gene lookup returns CDR1 GTSNPN and CDR2 SVGIG (reference sequence). Losses at the gene ends were 4 bases for V and 8 bases for J; bases not matched to a gene: 18. The CDR3 sequence is 16 residues long. The CDR3 here is CAWTLGQGALTWGYTF. The CDR3 DNA reads as TGTGCCTGGACCTTGGGGCAGGGGGCCCTAACGTGGGGCTACACCTTC.

This clone appeared a few times. The CDR3 loop is CASSEADGSPDTQYF. The CDR3 DNA follows: TGTGCCAGCAGTGAAGCGGATGGCAGCCCAGATACGCAGTATTTT. The chain has TRBV6-1 and TRBJ2-3; D unresolved. The germline V gene has CDR1 MNHNS and CDR2 SASEGT. The CDR3 runs to 15 residues. V was shortened by 0 bases and J by 4 bases, with 11 bases between the two germline ends.

The rearrangement links TRBV2 to TRBJ2-3; a weak D match, TRBD2 (5 bases). Between the trimmed V and J ends, which lost 7 bases and 2 bases, there was a span of 13 bases. Germline lookup yields CDR1 SNHLY and CDR2 FYNNEI. The CDR3 is made up of 14 amino acids. The CDR3 sequence: CASMMGSHTDTQYF. The CDR3 region has the DNA TGTGCCAGCATGATGGGGAGTCACACAGATACGCAGTATTTT.

This chain uses TRBV20-1 with TRBJ2-5; D call uncertain. The ends were cut back, 3 bases at V and 5 bases at J, with 7 bases in the middle. Germline loops: CDR1 DFQATT, CDR2 SNEGSKA (reference sequence). The CDR3 loop spans 11 amino acids. This CDR3 reads CSARVGETQYF. The DNA for the CDR3 is TGCAGTGCTAGGGTTGGTGAGACCCAGTACTTC.

The chain is built from TRBV20-1 and TRBJ2-5; D remains unclear. CDR1 and CDR2 from the germline V gene are DFQATT and SNEGSKA (reference sequence). The V end lost 3 bases, the J end lost 1 base, and 15 bases lay between the germline ends. This CDR3 has 15 residues. The CDR3 reads CSASTPNVFQETQYF. DNA of the CDR3: TGCAGTGCTAGTACCCCGAACGTTTTCCAAGAGACCCAGTACTTC.

This clone was counted a single time. This chain's CDR3 is CASSLGGLGNEKLFF. The CDR3 DNA reads TGTGCCAGCAGTTTAGGTGGGCTGGGTAATGAAAAACTGTTTTTT. V and J are TRBV27 and TRBJ1-4; D call uncertain. CDR3 length equals 15 residues. V gave up 2 bases and J gave up 4 bases, with 11 bases separating them. Germline assignment: CDR1 MNHEY and CDR2 SMNVEV (reference sequence).

The V gene is TRBV11-3, the J gene TRBJ2-5, with D possibly TRBD2 on 5 matching bases. Germline V lookup: CDR1 SGHNT, CDR2 YENEEA. V shed 1 base and J shed 0 bases, with 9 bases lying between them. The CDR3 extends over 15 amino acids. CDR3 nucleotides: TGTGCCAGCAGCTTAGTTTCCGGGGACCAAGAGACCCAGTACTTC. Protein: CASSLVSGDQETQYF.

The chain has TRBV13 and TRBJ2-5; the D gene is possibly TRBD2 (5 bases). This CDR3 spans 13 amino acids. Deletions cut 7 bases from V and 6 bases from J, with 15 bases between. Germline V lookup: CDR1 PRHDT, CDR2 FYEKMQ (reference sequence). DNA of the CDR3: TGTGCCAGCACCCAACGGGGAACACAGACCCAGTACTTC. Its translation: CASTQRGTQTQYF.

The chain joins TRBV7-2 to TRBJ2-5; TRBD1 might be the D (5 bases). Germline values: CDR1 SGHTA, CDR2 FQGNSA. This CDR3 region has 12 residues. The V gene lost 4 bases and the J gene lost 5 bases, with 8 bases spanning the gap. The CDR3 here is CASSSNRETQYF. The CDR3 bases are TGTGCCAGCAGCTCTAACAGGGAGACCCAGTACTTC.

The chain is built from TRBV6-5 and TRBJ2-1; D uncertain. V lost 1 base and J 4 bases, leaving 11 bases between the germline ends. There are 15 residues in the CDR3. Germline V gene data show CDR1 as MNHEY and CDR2 as SVGAGI. CDR3: CASSYYGLTYNEQFF. CDR3 DNA: TGTGCCAGCAGTTACTATGGGTTAACTTACAATGAGCAGTTCTTC.

J is TRBJ2-1 and V is TRBV7-6, with D possibly TRBD2 on 7 matching bases. The CDR3 is 16 amino acids. Trimming removed 2 bases at V and 6 bases at J, with 17 bases between. Germline-derived CDR1 and CDR2 are SGHVS and FNYEAQ. In nucleotides, the CDR3 is TGTGCCAGCAGCTTACGTGGGGGGGGGCCCGGCAATGAGCAGTTCTTC. This sequence encodes CASSLRGGGPGNEQFF.

This sequence joins TRBV30 and TRBJ2-7; the D is unclear. The ends were cut back, 4 bases at V and 5 bases at J, with 9 bases in the middle. CDR3 length: 11 residues. From germline, CDR1 is GTSNPN and CDR2 SVGIG (reference sequence). The CDR3 coding sequence is TGTGCCTGGACGAAGGGAAACGAGCAGTACTTC. Its protein product is CAWTKGNEQYF. Full variable domain (outside the CDR3, taken from reference TRBV30 and TRBJ2-7): SQTIHQWPATLVQPVGSPLSLECTVEGTSNPNLYWYRQAAGRGLQLLFYSVGIGQISSEVPQNLSASRPQDRQFILSSKKLLLSDSGFYLCAWTKGNEQYFGPGTRLTVT.

The chain has TRBV3-1 (or the pseudogene TRBV3-2) and TRBJ1-5; no definite D call. CDR1 is LGHDT and CDR2 is YNNKEL in the germline V gene (reference sequence). V gave up 1 base and J gave up 4 bases, with 14 bases separating them. CDR3 length equals 16 residues. The CDR3 bases are TGTGCCAGCAGCCAAGCCTCCCCTGATGTAAATCAGCCCCAGCATTTT. Protein product: CASSQASPDVNQPQHF.

The chain joins TRBV27 to TRBJ2-2; 9 bases are a match to TRBD1. V was clipped by 6 bases and J by 5 bases; unmatched bases: 4. Germline values: CDR1 MNHEY, CDR2 SMNVEV (reference sequence). The CDR3 runs 14 residues. CDR3 residues: CASSGQGRTGELFF. CDR3 bases: TGTGCCAGCAGCGGACAGGGGCGGACCGGGGAGCTGTTTTTT.

The chain links TRBV4-3 to TRBJ1-1; D call uncertain. Germline values: CDR1 LGHNA, CDR2 YSLEER. V was shortened by 1 base and J by 6 bases, with 9 bases between the two germline ends. The CDR3 sequence is 13 residues long. CDR3 amino acids: CASSQGRNSEAFF. In nucleotides, the CDR3 is TGCGCCAGCAGCCAAGGGCGAAACTCTGAAGCTTTCTTT.

This clone appeared a single time. V gene TRBV7-3 combines with J gene TRBJ1-3; D remains ambiguous. This CDR3 has 13 residues. Germline CDR1 reads SGHTA; CDR2 reads FQGTGA. The V and J ends lost 5 bases and 4 bases respectively, with 9 bases between them. This chain's CDR3 is CASSQSRGNTIYF. CDR3 coding DNA: TGTGCCAGCAGCCAGTCGAGGGGAAACACCATATATTTT.

The chain employs TRBV3-1 (or the pseudogene TRBV3-2) and TRBJ1-1; 8 bases map to TRBD1. Trimming at V came to 4 bases and at J to 5 bases, leaving 6 bases not matched to a gene. Germline lookup yields CDR1 LGHDT and CDR2 YNNKEL (reference sequence). The CDR3 spans 14 residues. The CDR3 DNA is TGTGCCAGCAGCCCTCGGACAGGGACGACTGAAGCTTTCTTT. Protein: CASSPRTGTTEAFF.

The CDR3 coding sequence is TGCGCCAGCAATGGCCCCCCCGGGTACGAGCAGTACTTC. This codes for CASNGPPGYEQYF. The rearrangement uses TRBV5-1 and TRBJ2-7, with unresolved D. This CDR3 has 13 residues. Germline assignment: CDR1 SGHRS and CDR2 YFSETQ. V was clipped by 6 bases and J by 4 bases, with 14 bases between them. The full variable domain, its missing parts supplied by reference TRBV5-1 and TRBJ2-7, is KAGVTQTPRYLIKTRGQQVTLSCSPISGHRSVSWYQQTPGQGLQFLFEYFSETQRNKGNFPGRFSGRQFSNSRSEMNVSTLELGDSALYLCASNGPPGYEQYFGPGTRLTVT.

The chain joins TRBV7-9 to TRBJ2-1; TRBD1 aligns across 8 bases. CDR1 is SEHNR and CDR2 is FQNEAQ in the germline V gene (reference sequence). The CDR3 spans 17 residues. Trimming removed 3 bases from V and 0 bases from J; junction bases left unmatched: 7. Written as DNA, the CDR3 is TGTGCCAGCAGCTTTGGGACAGGAAGATCCTCCTACAATGAGCAGTTCTTC. Its protein product is CASSFGTGRSSYNEQFF.